The clone carrying this T cell receptor (beta chain) was seen a single time. The data were produced by immunoSEQ multiplex PCR, yet TCRdb's version contains in-frame clones alone and is incomplete. The data hold roughly 250,000 clones, with 75% to 90% observed a single time. The data originate from a study of blood T cell repertoires in COVID-19. This receptor was taken from a woman in her twenties or thirties who had recovered from COVID-19. The sample consisted of PBMCs or T cells enriched from blood (not recorded which).

CDR3 DNA: TGTGCCAGCAGCCGGAGAAAGTCAGGCTACACCTTC. It encodes CASSRRKSGYTF. The chain combines TRBV28 with TRBJ1-2; D remains ambiguous. The V and J ends lost 6 bases and 8 bases respectively, with 13 bases between them. CDR3 length: 12 amino acids. Germline values: CDR1 MDHEN, CDR2 SYDVKM.